Given below is one TCR beta chain in context. The antigen is unknown. This CDR3 region has 16 residues. Germline-derived CDR1 and CDR2 are SGHDT and YYEEEE. Trimming took 2 bases from V and 0 from J; bases not matched to a gene: 4. Time point here: week 23, last vaccination. Topical imiquimod was applied with each vaccine dose, which held 300 ug of mutant IDH1 20-mer peptide. There were new WHO grade 3 or 4 astrocytomas in the donors, and these were IDH1-mutant and ATRX-lost. The data belong to a study of a mutant IDH1 vaccine in newly diagnosed glioma. Background on the study: Commencement of vaccination occurred 4-6 weeks following radiotherapy alone, or concurrently with temozolomide cycles. Overall study results and limits: Vaccine-induced immune responses were detected in about 93% of patients.

The data were produced by immunoSEQ multiplex PCR, yet TCRdb's version contains in-frame clones alone and is incomplete. The data show 50,000 to 60,000 clones, 80% seen once. This chain connects TRBV5-6 to TRBJ2-7; 11 positions agree with TRBD2. This sequence originates from a middle-aged man with glioma. The specimen comprised PBMCs, sampled from a glioma patient whose treatment included an IDH1 peptide vaccine. The CDR3 sequence: CASSFTSGSFSYEQYF. Here the CDR3 DNA reads TGTGCCAGCAGCTTTACTAGCGGGAGTTTCTCCTACGAGCAGTACTTC.